This T cell receptor beta chain was identified in a study of blood T cell repertoires in COVID-19. Study information: Donors in the United States, Italy and Spain gave samples during acute or convalescent COVID-19. Sample material is recorded as cDNA or gDNA derived from T cells, B-cell-depleted T cells, or PBMCs.

This clone was seen a single time. The sample contains more than one DNA sequence encoding this CDR3. This CDR3 region has 11 residues. The germline V gene has CDR1 GTSNPN and CDR2 SVGIG (reference sequence). The germline V and J ends were trimmed by 4 bases and 2 bases, with 5 bases remaining between them. Per the original data handling: It was from reference gene primer amplification that nucleated cell counts were estimated. Assay used: immunoSEQ multiplex PCR; TCRdb lists only in-frame clones, some missing. The D gene and trimming were derived from the DNA, and the V and J assignments and clone size from that table. Of fewer than 300,000 clones in the sample, around 89% were seen once.

Specimen: peripheral blood. The V call is TRBV30, the J call TRBJ1-1; D unclear. This receptor was identified in a man aged 25 to 45 with acute or convalescent COVID-19. CDR3 sequence: CAWNRNTEAFF. The DNA of the CDR3 is TGTGCCTGGAATCGTAACACTGAAGCTTTCTTT.